The sequence of this T cell receptor beta chain was determined in a study of the immune and genomic landscape of osteosarcoma. There are a few counts of this clone. Its matching antigen is unknown. There are 11 residues in the CDR3. Germline CDR1 LNHDA, CDR2 SQIVND (reference sequence). Between the trimmed V and J ends, which lost 8 bases and 0 bases, there was a span of 4 bases. The assay was immunoSEQ multiplex PCR, and TCRdb's table has in-frame clones only and misses some. The sample has about 10,000 clones, over 55% seen once; the top ten hold roughly 18%. Study conclusions and caveats: No matched normal tissue; external skin and blood data served as benchmarks. Productive clonality was low overall, averaging roughly 0.087, maximum around 0.27. Roughly five cases had one hyperexpanded dominant clone and under 100 clonotypes.

Poor-prognosis osteosarcoma patients supplied post-treatment primary, local recurrence and metastasis tumor specimens. The J gene is TRBJ1-1, the V gene TRBV19, with D unresolved. This receptor was taken from a human donor with osteosarcoma. The specimen sequenced was osteosarcoma tumor tissue from the lung. CDR3 coding DNA: TGTGCCAGTGTCGTGAACACTGAAGCTTTCTTT. Protein: CASVVNTEAFF.